This is a list of T cell receptor beta chains from one sample in a study of blood T cell repertoires in COVID-19. Sequencing used immunoSEQ multiplex PCR; TCRdb keeps in-frame clones, though not all of them. The table has about 300,000 clones, 88% seen once; the top ten hold approximately 7%. The sample taken for sequencing was peripheral blood. The receptors were sampled from a woman aged 25 to 39 who had recovered from COVID-19. Both conserved end residues are part of each CDR3. The order of the fields is D gene, V gene, clone size, CDR3 length, J gene, CDR3 protein, CDR3 DNA. A D gene is named only where the DNA matches it firmly. Size tells how often a clone was seen (once, few, many) or the class of an expanded clone, and some rows leave it out.

d_gene: .; v_gene: TRBV19; abundance: .; len: 15; j_gene: TRBJ1-5; CDR3aa: CASSPLDKGNQPQHF; CDR3nt: TGTGCCAGTTCCCCCCTGGACAAGGGAAATCAGCCCCAGCATTTT
d_gene: .; v_gene: TRBV5-5; abundance: .; len: 13; j_gene: TRBJ1-2; CDR3aa: CASRPDRDYGYTF; CDR3nt: TGTGCCAGCAGACCGGACAGAGACTATGGCTACACCTTC
d_gene: .; v_gene: TRBV7-2; abundance: .; len: 13; j_gene: TRBJ1-3; CDR3aa: CASSLVPGNTIYF; CDR3nt: TGTGCCAGCAGCTTAGTTCCGGGAAACACCATATATTTT
d_gene: .; v_gene: TRBV4-1; abundance: .; len: 14; j_gene: TRBJ1-1; CDR3aa: CASSQDPRDTEAFF; CDR3nt: TGCGCCAGCAGCCAAGATCCTCGGGACACTGAAGCTTTCTTT
d_gene: .; v_gene: TRBV5-1; abundance: .; len: 15; j_gene: TRBJ2-3; CDR3aa: CASSRDSPSTDTQYF; CDR3nt: TGCGCCAGCAGCAGGGACTCTCCCAGCACAGATACGCAGTATTTT
d_gene: .; v_gene: TRBV7-9; abundance: once; len: 12; j_gene: TRBJ1-1; CDR3aa: CASSLVMTEAFF; CDR3nt: TGTGCCAGCAGCTTAGTCATGACAGAAGCTTTCTTT
d_gene: .; v_gene: TRBV21-1; abundance: .; len: 20; j_gene: TRBJ1-3; CDR3aa: CASSNLLTNALPHSGNTIYF; CDR3nt: TGTGCCAGCAGCAACCTGCTGACAAACGCTTTGCCACACTCTGGAAACACCATATATTTT
d_gene: .; v_gene: TRBV18; abundance: .; len: 14; j_gene: TRBJ1-1; CDR3aa: CASSFRSLGTEAFF; CDR3nt: TGTGCCAGCTCATTCAGGTCATTGGGCACTGAAGCTTTCTTT
d_gene: TRBD1; v_gene: TRBV5-4; abundance: .; len: 16; j_gene: TRBJ2-7; CDR3aa: CASSYGPGQGSYEQYF; CDR3nt: TGTGCCAGCAGCTACGGTCCGGGACAGGGGAGCTACGAGCAGTACTTC
d_gene: TRBD2; v_gene: TRBV19; abundance: .; len: 16; j_gene: TRBJ2-3; CDR3aa: CASTIPGTSGPDTQYF; CDR3nt: TGTGCCAGTACCATACCCGGGACTAGCGGTCCAGATACGCAGTATTTT
d_gene: .; v_gene: TRBV6-1; abundance: .; len: 15; j_gene: TRBJ2-1; CDR3aa: CASSEQSGSYNEQFF; CDR3nt: TGTGCCAGCAGTGAACAGAGCGGCTCCTACAATGAGCAGTTCTTC
d_gene: TRBD1; v_gene: TRBV9; abundance: .; len: 15; j_gene: TRBJ2-7; CDR3aa: CASSPWTGGTYEQYF; CDR3nt: TGTGCCAGCAGCCCATGGACAGGGGGGACCTACGAGCAGTACTTC
d_gene: .; v_gene: TRBV18; abundance: .; len: 19; j_gene: TRBJ2-6; CDR3aa: CASSPSSRGLHSGANVLTF; CDR3nt: TGTGCCAGCTCCCCGTCGTCCAGGGGCCTACACTCTGGGGCCAACGTCCTGACTTTC
d_gene: .; v_gene: TRBV3-1/TRBV3-2; abundance: .; len: 13; j_gene: TRBJ1-5; CDR3aa: CASSQDRGQPQHF; CDR3nt: TGTGCCAGCAGCCAAGATCGAGGGCAGCCCCAGCATTTT
d_gene: TRBD1; v_gene: TRBV5-1; abundance: .; len: 14; j_gene: TRBJ1-3; CDR3aa: CASSVDRNGNTIYF; CDR3nt: TGCGCCAGCAGCGTGGACAGGAATGGAAACACCATATATTTT
d_gene: TRBD2; v_gene: TRBV20-1; abundance: .; len: 15; j_gene: TRBJ2-7; CDR3aa: CSASGGEGSEGEQYF; CDR3nt: TGCAGTGCTAGTGGGGGGGAGGGCTCCGAGGGAGAGCAGTACTTC
d_gene: TRBD2; v_gene: TRBV9; abundance: .; len: 16; j_gene: TRBJ2-5; CDR3aa: CASSDSGGVGGETQYF; CDR3nt: TGTGCCAGCAGCGACAGCGGGGGGGTAGGGGGAGAGACCCAGTACTTC
d_gene: TRBD2; v_gene: TRBV10-3; abundance: .; len: 14; j_gene: TRBJ2-3; CDR3aa: CAISDRGGTDTQYF; CDR3nt: TGTGCCATCAGTGATCGGGGGGGGACAGATACGCAGTATTTT
d_gene: .; v_gene: TRBV24-1; abundance: .; len: 16; j_gene: TRBJ1-5; CDR3aa: CATSGGAEYSNQPQHF; CDR3nt: TGTGCCACCAGTGGGGGCGCCGAATATAGCAATCAGCCCCAGCATTTT
d_gene: TRBD1; v_gene: TRBV7-9; abundance: few; len: 15; j_gene: TRBJ2-7; CDR3aa: CASSPLTGRSYEQYF; CDR3nt: TGTGCCAGCAGTCCTTTGACAGGGAGATCCTACGAGCAGTACTTC
d_gene: .; v_gene: TRBV6-5; abundance: .; len: 12; j_gene: TRBJ1-2; CDR3aa: CASSWAPYGYTF; CDR3nt: TGTGCCAGCAGTTGGGCTCCCTATGGCTACACCTTC
d_gene: .; v_gene: TRBV5-1; abundance: .; len: 16; j_gene: TRBJ2-2; CDR3aa: CASSLVLTGNTGELFF; CDR3nt: TGCGCCAGCAGCTTGGTCCTAACAGGGAACACCGGGGAGCTGTTTTTT
d_gene: .; v_gene: TRBV19; abundance: .; len: 14; j_gene: TRBJ1-2; CDR3aa: CASSISIGVAGYTF; CDR3nt: TGTGCCAGTAGTATCTCTATAGGGGTAGCTGGCTACACCTTC
d_gene: TRBD1; v_gene: TRBV14; abundance: .; len: 14; j_gene: TRBJ2-1; CDR3aa: CASSQGTGSDEQFF; CDR3nt: TGTGCCAGCAGCCAGGGGACAGGGTCAGATGAGCAGTTCTTC
d_gene: .; v_gene: TRBV27; abundance: .; len: 16; j_gene: TRBJ1-6; CDR3aa: CASSVWDSQVSAPLHF; CDR3nt: TGTGCCAGCAGCGTTTGGGATTCACAGGTTTCGGCACCCCTCCACTTT
d_gene: .; v_gene: TRBV6-2/TRBV6-3; abundance: .; len: 11; j_gene: TRBJ1-1; CDR3aa: CASSNQREAFF; CDR3nt: TGTGCCAGCAGTAACCAGCGTGAAGCTTTCTTT
d_gene: .; v_gene: TRBV28; abundance: .; len: 14; j_gene: TRBJ1-2; CDR3aa: CASSLYTEGYGYTF; CDR3nt: TGTGCCAGCAGTTTGTATACCGAGGGCTATGGCTACACCTTC
d_gene: .; v_gene: TRBV5-4; abundance: .; len: 15; j_gene: TRBJ2-2; CDR3aa: CVTSGQGKITGELFF; CDR3nt: TGTGTTACCTCTGGGCAGGGAAAAATAACCGGGGAGCTGTTTTTT
d_gene: TRBD1; v_gene: TRBV24-1; abundance: .; len: 15; j_gene: TRBJ1-1; CDR3aa: CATSDGQGLDTEAFF; CDR3nt: TGTGCCACCAGTGATGGACAGGGGTTGGACACTGAAGCTTTCTTT
d_gene: TRBD1; v_gene: TRBV5-1; abundance: .; len: 16; j_gene: TRBJ2-5; CDR3aa: CASSLAGQGTRETQYF; CDR3nt: TGCGCCAGCAGCTTGGCCGGACAGGGTACGCGGGAGACCCAGTACTTC
d_gene: TRBD1; v_gene: TRBV10-3; abundance: .; len: 14; j_gene: TRBJ1-1; CDR3aa: CAIRTGVSGTEAFF; CDR3nt: TGTGCCATCAGGACAGGGGTAAGTGGGACTGAAGCTTTCTTT
d_gene: .; v_gene: TRBV5-1; abundance: .; len: 15; j_gene: TRBJ1-1; CDR3aa: CASSTLQGANTEAFF; CDR3nt: TGCGCCAGCAGCACGTTACAGGGTGCTAACACTGAAGCTTTCTTT
d_gene: TRBD2; v_gene: TRBV5-4; abundance: .; len: 15; j_gene: TRBJ2-3; CDR3aa: CASSSGLAGADTQYF; CDR3nt: TGTGCCAGCAGCTCGGGACTAGCAGGTGCAGATACGCAGTATTTT
d_gene: .; v_gene: TRBV2; abundance: .; len: 12; j_gene: TRBJ2-7; CDR3aa: CASSPLEYEQYF; CDR3nt: TGTGCCAGCAGCCCGTTGGAGTACGAGCAGTACTTC
d_gene: TRBD2; v_gene: TRBV7-3; abundance: .; len: 15; j_gene: TRBJ2-2; CDR3aa: CASSPRTRGTGELFF; CDR3nt: TGTGCCAGCAGCCCCCGGACTAGAGGCACCGGGGAGCTGTTTTTT
d_gene: TRBD1; v_gene: TRBV11-2; abundance: many; len: 18; j_gene: TRBJ2-3; CDR3aa: CASSFGRGQGIRTDTQYF; CDR3nt: TGTGCCAGCAGCTTCGGGAGGGGACAGGGGATCCGCACAGATACGCAGTATTTT
d_gene: .; v_gene: TRBV28; abundance: .; len: 13; j_gene: TRBJ1-4; CDR3aa: CASSDSYNEKLFF; CDR3nt: TGTGCCAGCTCGGACAGCTATAATGAAAAACTGTTTTTT
d_gene: .; v_gene: TRBV30; abundance: .; len: 13; j_gene: TRBJ1-1; CDR3aa: CAWSVRRQAEAFF; CDR3nt: TGTGCCTGGAGTGTACGCCGGCAGGCTGAAGCTTTCTTT
d_gene: TRBD2; v_gene: TRBV5-6; abundance: once; len: 15; j_gene: TRBJ2-5; CDR3aa: CASSLYGGAGETQYF; CDR3nt: TGTGCCAGCAGCTTGTACGGGGGGGCCGGGGAGACCCAGTACTTC
d_gene: TRBD2; v_gene: TRBV7-8; abundance: .; len: 15; j_gene: TRBJ2-3; CDR3aa: CASSLRAGGQDTQYF; CDR3nt: TGTGCCAGCAGCTTAAGGGCGGGGGGGCAAGATACGCAGTATTTT
d_gene: .; v_gene: TRBV27; abundance: .; len: 14; j_gene: TRBJ2-2; CDR3aa: CASSLQGGSGELFF; CDR3nt: TGTGCCAGCAGCCTACAGGGCGGTTCCGGGGAGCTGTTTTTT
d_gene: .; v_gene: TRBV5-4; abundance: .; len: 13; j_gene: TRBJ2-5; CDR3aa: CASGGPEQETQYF; CDR3nt: TGTGCCAGCGGCGGGCCAGAACAAGAGACCCAGTACTTC
d_gene: TRBD1; v_gene: TRBV6-5; abundance: .; len: 14; j_gene: TRBJ2-2; CDR3aa: CASTRTGNTGELFF; CDR3nt: TGTGCCAGCACCCGGACAGGGAACACCGGGGAGCTGTTTTTT
d_gene: .; v_gene: TRBV14; abundance: .; len: 15; j_gene: TRBJ2-1; CDR3aa: CASSQPGLALGEQFF; CDR3nt: TGTGCCAGCAGCCAACCGGGACTCGCCCTGGGTGAGCAGTTCTTC
d_gene: .; v_gene: TRBV11-2; abundance: .; len: 16; j_gene: TRBJ2-3; CDR3aa: CASSLRQPSSTDTQYF; CDR3nt: TGTGCCAGCAGCTTACGACAGCCATCTAGCACAGATACGCAGTATTTT
d_gene: TRBD1; v_gene: TRBV5-6; abundance: .; len: 15; j_gene: TRBJ2-7; CDR3aa: CASTYRPGGPYEQYF; CDR3nt: TGTGCCAGCACCTATCGTCCAGGGGGTCCCTACGAGCAGTACTTC
d_gene: .; v_gene: TRBV11-2; abundance: .; len: 14; j_gene: TRBJ2-7; CDR3aa: CASSPMKGAYEQYF; CDR3nt: TGTGCCAGCAGCCCAATGAAGGGAGCCTACGAGCAGTACTTC
d_gene: TRBD2; v_gene: TRBV14; abundance: .; len: 15; j_gene: TRBJ2-5; CDR3aa: CASSQVGLATKTQYF; CDR3nt: TGTGCCAGCAGCCAAGTGGGACTAGCGACGAAGACCCAGTACTTC
d_gene: TRBD2; v_gene: TRBV28; abundance: .; len: 17; j_gene: TRBJ2-2; CDR3aa: CASQPQLAGGWFGELFF; CDR3nt: TGTGCCAGCCAGCCCCAGCTAGCGGGGGGGTGGTTCGGGGAGCTGTTTTTT
d_gene: .; v_gene: TRBV2; abundance: .; len: 14; j_gene: TRBJ2-2; CDR3aa: CASKSNWGGGELFF; CDR3nt: TGTGCCAGCAAATCTAACTGGGGAGGAGGGGAGCTGTTTTTT
d_gene: .; v_gene: TRBV3-1/TRBV3-2; abundance: .; len: 16; j_gene: TRBJ1-2; CDR3aa: CASSQVVLGRAYGYTF; CDR3nt: TGTGCCAGCAGCCAAGTGGTTTTGGGCAGGGCGTATGGCTACACCTTC
d_gene: TRBD2; v_gene: TRBV27; abundance: .; len: 13; j_gene: TRBJ2-5; CDR3aa: CASSSTSGGTQYF; CDR3nt: TGTGCCAGCAGTAGCACTAGCGGGGGGACCCAGTACTTC
d_gene: .; v_gene: TRBV28; abundance: .; len: 16; j_gene: TRBJ2-2; CDR3aa: CASRHSTKGSTGELFF; CDR3nt: TGTGCCAGCAGACATTCGACAAAGGGGTCCACCGGGGAGCTGTTTTTT
d_gene: TRBD1; v_gene: TRBV3-1/TRBV3-2; abundance: .; len: 14; j_gene: TRBJ2-7; CDR3aa: CASSHRTGLHEQYF; CDR3nt: TGTGCCAGCAGCCACAGGACAGGGTTGCACGAGCAGTACTTC
d_gene: TRBD1; v_gene: TRBV5-5; abundance: once; len: 16; j_gene: TRBJ2-7; CDR3aa: CASSSGRGQGYWEQYF; CDR3nt: TGTGCCAGCAGCTCGGGGAGGGGACAGGGGTATTGGGAGCAGTACTTC